Below are 3 T cell receptor beta chains sequenced from a single sample in a study of ipilimumab plus nivolumab after autologous stem cell transplantation. Clones were sequenced by immunoSEQ multiplex PCR, and TCRdb holds only the in-frame ones, with some missing. Here the sample spans a few thousand clones, around 73% being singletons. The material sequenced was PBMCs, taken in a trial of ipilimumab plus nivolumab as post-transplant consolidation. These receptor sequences come from a male donor with multiple myeloma.

The chain has TRBV5-1 and TRBJ1-1; 7 nucleotides agree with TRBD1. The V gene's germline CDR1 is SGHRS and CDR2 YFSETQ. With V trimmed by 4 bases and J by 0 bases, 9 bases remained unmatched. The CDR3 has 16 amino acids. CDR3 nucleotide sequence: TGCGCCAGCAGCCGCGGGACAGCTAACATGAACACTGAAGCTTTCTTT. Protein: CASSRGTANMNTEAFF.

The rearrangement links TRBV5-4 to TRBJ2-1; TRBD2 matches 10 bases. The V gene end was trimmed by 1 base and the J gene end by 6 bases; junction bases not matched to a gene: 1. Germline V gene lookup returns CDR1 SGHNT and CDR2 YYREEE (reference sequence). The CDR3 contains 14 residues. CDR3 bases: TGTGCCAGCAGCTTGAGACTAGCGGGCAATGAGCAGTTCTTC. This sequence encodes CASSLRLAGNEQFF. The full variable domain, its missing parts supplied by reference TRBV5-4 and TRBJ2-1, is ETGVTQSPTHLIKTRGQQVTLRCSSQSGHNTVSWYQQALGQGPQFIFQYYREEENGRGNFPPRFSGLQFPNYSSELNVNALELDDSALYLCASSLRLAGNEQFFGPGTRLTVL.

The chain couples TRBV28 to TRBJ2-7; D gene unclear. With 8 bases removed from V and 1 base from J, the gap between germline ends came to 9 bases. CDR3 length: 12 residues. Looked up from germline, CDR1 is MDHEN and CDR2 is SYDVKM. Written as DNA, the CDR3 is TGTGCCAGCCGGTTAGGGTCCTACGAGCAGTACTTC. This gives the protein CASRLGSYEQYF.